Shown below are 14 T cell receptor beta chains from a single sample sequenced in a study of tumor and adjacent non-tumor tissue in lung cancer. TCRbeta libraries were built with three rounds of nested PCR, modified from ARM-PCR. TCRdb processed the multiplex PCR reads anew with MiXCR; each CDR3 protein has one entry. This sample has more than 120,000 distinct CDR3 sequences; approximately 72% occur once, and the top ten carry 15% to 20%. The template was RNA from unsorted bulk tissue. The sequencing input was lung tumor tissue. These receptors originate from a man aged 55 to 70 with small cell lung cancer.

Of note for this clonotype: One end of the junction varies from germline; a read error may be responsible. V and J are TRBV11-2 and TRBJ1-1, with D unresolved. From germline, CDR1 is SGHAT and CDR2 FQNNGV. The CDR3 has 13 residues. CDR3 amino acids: CASSPRSESKAFF. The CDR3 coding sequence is TGTGCTAGCAGCCCTCGAAGTGAGTCTAAAGCTTTCTTT. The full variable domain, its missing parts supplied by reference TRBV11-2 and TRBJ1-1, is EAGVAQSPRYKIIEKRQSVAFWCNPISGHATLYWYQQILGQGPKLLIQFQNNGVVDDSQLPKDRFSAERLKGVDSTLKIQPAKLEDSAVYLCASSPRSESKAFFGQGTRLTVV.

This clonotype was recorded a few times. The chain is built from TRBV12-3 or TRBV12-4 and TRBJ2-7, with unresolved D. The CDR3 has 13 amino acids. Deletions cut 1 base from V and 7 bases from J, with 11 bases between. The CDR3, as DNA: TGTGCCAGCAGTTTAGTATCCGCGGCTGAGCAGTACTTC. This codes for CASSLVSAAEQYF.

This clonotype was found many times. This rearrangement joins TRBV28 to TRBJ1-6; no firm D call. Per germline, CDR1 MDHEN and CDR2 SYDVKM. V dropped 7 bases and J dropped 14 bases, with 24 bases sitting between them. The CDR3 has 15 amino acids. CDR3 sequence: CASNQGGGTPETLHF. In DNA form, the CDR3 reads TGTGCCAGCAACCAAGGAGGTGGAACCCCGGAGACCCTCCACTTT. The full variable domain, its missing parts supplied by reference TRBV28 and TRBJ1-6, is DVKVTQSSRYLVKRTGEKVFLECVQDMDHENMFWYRQDPGLGLRLIYFSYDVKMKEKGDIPEGYSVSREKKERFSLILESASTNQTSMYLCASNQGGGTPETLHFGNGTRLTVT.

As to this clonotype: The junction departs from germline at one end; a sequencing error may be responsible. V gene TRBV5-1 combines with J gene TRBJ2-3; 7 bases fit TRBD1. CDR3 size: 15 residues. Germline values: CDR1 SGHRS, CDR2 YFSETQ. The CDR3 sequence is CASSLGQPNTDTHYF. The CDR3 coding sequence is TGCGCCAGCAGTTTGGGACAGCCAAACACAGATACGCATTATTTT.

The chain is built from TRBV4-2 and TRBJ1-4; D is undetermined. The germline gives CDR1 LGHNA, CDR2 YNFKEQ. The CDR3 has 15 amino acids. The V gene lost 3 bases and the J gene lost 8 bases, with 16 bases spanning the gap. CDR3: CASSHGSGGSEKLFF. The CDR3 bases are TGTGCCAGCAGCCATGGTTCGGGAGGGAGCGAAAAACTGTTTTTT.

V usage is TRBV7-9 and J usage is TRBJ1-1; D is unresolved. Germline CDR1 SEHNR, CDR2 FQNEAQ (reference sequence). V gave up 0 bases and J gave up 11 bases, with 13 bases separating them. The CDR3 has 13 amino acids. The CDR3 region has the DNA TGTGCCAGCAGCTTAGCGGGCCAGCCGAGGGCTTTCTTT. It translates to CASSLAGQPRAFF.

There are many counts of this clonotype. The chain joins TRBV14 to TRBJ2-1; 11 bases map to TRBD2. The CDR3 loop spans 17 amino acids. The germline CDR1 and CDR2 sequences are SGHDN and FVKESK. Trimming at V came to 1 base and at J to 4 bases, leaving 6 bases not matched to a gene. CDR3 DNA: TGTGCCAGCAGCCAAGTAGGCGGGACTAGCGGTTACAATGAGCAGTTCTTC. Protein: CASSQVGGTSGYNEQFF.

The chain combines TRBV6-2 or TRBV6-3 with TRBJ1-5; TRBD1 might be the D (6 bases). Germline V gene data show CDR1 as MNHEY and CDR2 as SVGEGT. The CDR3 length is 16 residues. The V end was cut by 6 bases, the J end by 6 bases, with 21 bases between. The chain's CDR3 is CASSATQGGYTQPQHF. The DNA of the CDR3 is TGTGCCAGCAGCGCCACCCAAGGGGGGTACACTCAGCCCCAGCATTTT.

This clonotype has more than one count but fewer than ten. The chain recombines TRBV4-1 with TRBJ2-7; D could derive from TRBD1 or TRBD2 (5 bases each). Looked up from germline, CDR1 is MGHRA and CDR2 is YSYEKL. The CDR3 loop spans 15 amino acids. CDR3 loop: CASSQDLGDFYEQYV. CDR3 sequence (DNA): TGTGCCAGCAGCCAAGATTTGGGGGATTTCTACGAGCAGTACGTC.

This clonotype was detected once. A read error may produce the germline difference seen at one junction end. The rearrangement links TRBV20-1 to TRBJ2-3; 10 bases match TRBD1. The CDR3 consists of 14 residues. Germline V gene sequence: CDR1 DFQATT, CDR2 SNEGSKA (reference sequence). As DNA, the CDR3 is TGCAGTGCTACCCCGGACAGGGGGTTGTATACGCAATATTTT. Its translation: CSATPDRGLYTQYF.

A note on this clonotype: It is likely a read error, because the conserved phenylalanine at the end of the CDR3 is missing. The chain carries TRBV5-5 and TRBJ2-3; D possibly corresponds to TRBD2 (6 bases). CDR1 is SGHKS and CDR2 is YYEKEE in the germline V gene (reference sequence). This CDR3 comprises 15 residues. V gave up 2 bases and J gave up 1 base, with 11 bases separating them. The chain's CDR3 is CASSFPSAGTDTQYS. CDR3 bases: TGTGCCAGCAGCTTTCCTAGCGCCGGCACAGATACGCAGTATTCT.

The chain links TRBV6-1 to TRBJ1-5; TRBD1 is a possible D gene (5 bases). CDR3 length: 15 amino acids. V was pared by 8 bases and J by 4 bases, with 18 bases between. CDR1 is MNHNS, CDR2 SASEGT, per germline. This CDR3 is CASCTGGAGNQPQHF. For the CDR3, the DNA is TGTGCCAGCTGTACTGGGGGAGCGGGAAATCAGCCCCAGCATTTT.

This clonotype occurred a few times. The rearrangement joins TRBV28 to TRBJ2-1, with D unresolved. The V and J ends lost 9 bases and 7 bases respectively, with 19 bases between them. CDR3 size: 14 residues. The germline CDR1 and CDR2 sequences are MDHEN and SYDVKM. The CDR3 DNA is TGTGCCAGTCGACTCCGGTTGGGGTTGAATGAGCAGTTCTTC. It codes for CASRLRLGLNEQFF. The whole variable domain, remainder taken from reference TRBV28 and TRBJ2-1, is DVKVTQSSRYLVKRTGEKVFLECVQDMDHENMFWYRQDPGLGLRLIYFSYDVKMKEKGDIPEGYSVSREKKERFSLILESASTNQTSMYLCASRLRLGLNEQFFGPGTRLTVL.

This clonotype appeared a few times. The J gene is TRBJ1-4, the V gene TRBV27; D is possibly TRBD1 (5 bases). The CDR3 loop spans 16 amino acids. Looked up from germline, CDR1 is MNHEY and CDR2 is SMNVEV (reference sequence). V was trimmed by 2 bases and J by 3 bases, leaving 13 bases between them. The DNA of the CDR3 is TGTGCCAGCAGTTTAGAGCCAGGGATCTCTAATGAAAAACTGTTTTTT. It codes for CASSLEPGISNEKLFF.